These 14 T cell receptor beta chains came from one sample sequenced in a study of T cell responses to AZD1222 COVID-19 vaccine. Produced via immunoSEQ multiplex PCR; TCRdb's table is partial and in-frame only. The sample includes 50,000 to 60,000 clones, approximately 88% seen only once; the top ten take about 15%. Sequenced here: peripheral blood, sampled on day 0 of AZD1222 vaccination. The receptors here all came from an adult in good health.

This clone came up a few times. This rearrangement joins TRBV24-1 to TRBJ2-2; either TRBD1 or TRBD2 may supply D (5 bases each). V was clipped by 4 bases and J by 5 bases, with 16 bases between them. Germline assignment: CDR1 KGHDR and CDR2 SFDVKD. This CDR3 is built from 16 residues. CDR3 amino acids: CATSDTEGKETGELFF. CDR3 nucleotide sequence: TGTGCCACCAGTGACACCGAGGGGAAGGAAACCGGGGAGCTGTTTTTT.

The V and J genes are TRBV2 and TRBJ2-3, with a tentative D call TRBD1 (6 bases). Between the trimmed V and J ends, which lost 7 bases and 2 bases, there was a span of 13 bases. The germline V gene has CDR1 SNHLY and CDR2 FYNNEI. This CDR3 comprises 14 residues. This CDR3 reads CASKTGTTTDTQYF. The DNA of the CDR3 is TGTGCCAGCAAGACCGGGACAACCACAGATACGCAGTATTTT.

V and J are TRBV27 and TRBJ2-1; the D call may be TRBD1 or TRBD2 (6 bases each). V was trimmed by 8 bases and J by 6 bases, leaving 11 bases between them. This CDR3 has 12 residues. CDR1 is MNHEY and CDR2 is SMNVEV in the germline V gene (reference sequence). The DNA for the CDR3 is TGTGCCAGCCGTGGGGGGCCCAATGAGCAGTTCTTC. Protein sequence: CASRGGPNEQFF.

The gene calls are TRBV2 and TRBJ1-4; no clear D. This CDR3 is built from 13 residues. CDR1 SNHLY and CDR2 FYNNEI come from the germline V gene. The V gene lost 7 bases and the J gene lost 6 bases, with 12 bases spanning the gap. The CDR3 nucleotides are TGTGCCAGCACGGTCGTACCGGATGAAAAACTGTTTTTT. It codes for CASTVVPDEKLFF. Full variable domain (outside the CDR3, taken from reference TRBV2 and TRBJ1-4): EPEVTQTPSHQVTQMGQEVILRCVPISNHLYFYWYRQILGQKVEFLVSFYNNEISEKSEIFDDQFSVERPDGSNFTLKIRSTKLEDSAMYFCASTVVPDEKLFFGSGTQLSVL.

J is TRBJ2-7 and V is TRBV5-6; possibly TRBD1 or TRBD2 for D (5 bases each). Trimming left V 0 bases short and J 5 bases short, with 9 bases between. This CDR3 spans 13 amino acids. The germline V gene encodes CDR1 SGHDT and CDR2 YYEEEE. CDR3 coding DNA: TGTGCCAGCAGCTTGGCCGGGACGGACGAGCAGTACTTC. Translation gives CASSLAGTDEQYF.

The DNA for the CDR3 is TGTGCCAGTAGTATCACAGGGGGTGATCAGCCCCAGCATTTT. Translation: CASSITGGDQPQHF. V is TRBV19 and J is TRBJ1-5, with TRBD1 matching 8 bases. The CDR3 is 14 residues long. Unmatched junction bases numbered 3, after V lost 3 bases and J lost 5 bases. The germline V gene has CDR1 LNHDA and CDR2 SQIVND (reference sequence). The complete variable domain, with remaining parts taken from reference TRBV19 and TRBJ1-5, reads DGGITQSPKYLFRKEGQNVTLSCEQNLNHDAMYWYRQDPGQGLRLIYYSQIVNDFQKGDIAEGYSVSREKKESFPLTVTSAQKNPTAFYLCASSITGGDQPQHFGDGTRLSIL.

The gene calls are TRBV5-4 and TRBJ2-1, with D possibly called TRBD1 or TRBD2 (7 bases each). In germline, CDR1 is SGHNT, CDR2 YYREEE (reference sequence). The V end lost 5 bases, the J end lost 8 bases, and 11 bases lay between the germline ends. The CDR3 is made up of 12 amino acids. CDR3 nucleotides: TGTGCCAGCAGTCCAGGGGGGGATGAGCAGTTCTTC. Its protein product is CASSPGGDEQFF.

The J gene is TRBJ2-5, the V gene TRBV19, with D possibly called TRBD1 or TRBD2 (5 bases each). V was trimmed by 3 bases and J by 3 bases, leaving 11 bases between them. The CDR3 sequence is 14 residues long. Per the germline V gene, CDR1 is LNHDA and CDR2 is SQIVND (reference sequence). Written as DNA, the CDR3 is TGTGCCAGTAGTATTAACGAGGGGAAAGAGACCCAGTACTTC. Its translation is CASSINEGKETQYF.

V usage is TRBV7-9 and J usage is TRBJ2-7, with 7 positions matching TRBD1. CDR3 length: 16 residues. The germline CDR1 and CDR2 sequences are SEHNR and FQNEAQ (reference sequence). V trimming: 4 bases; J trimming: 0 bases; junction bases outside the gene matches: 9. The CDR3 sequence is CASSSNTGQSSYEQYF. CDR3 sequence (DNA): TGTGCCAGCAGCTCTAACACGGGACAGAGCTCCTACGAGCAGTACTTC.

V usage is TRBV2 and J usage is TRBJ1-6, with 7 bases fitting TRBD1. This CDR3 region has 14 residues. CDR1 and CDR2 (germline): SNHLY, FYNNEI. V lost 6 bases to trimming and J lost 14 bases; unmatched junction nucleotides: 13. The CDR3 nucleotides are TGTGCCAGCAGCCAAGAGTCAAAGGGGGCAGCCCTCCACTTT. Translated, it gives CASSQESKGAALHF.

The genes are TRBV29-1 and TRBJ1-4; D ambiguous. This CDR3 spans 13 amino acids. V lost 7 bases and J 4 bases, leaving 13 bases between the germline ends. Germline CDR1 SQVTM, CDR2 ANQGSEA. The CDR3 bases are TGCAGCGCAGAGGACTGGGATAATGAAAAACTGTTTTTT. It encodes CSAEDWDNEKLFF.

The chain employs TRBV11-3 and TRBJ2-1; D is uncertain. V gave up 1 base and J gave up 7 bases, with 5 bases separating them. This CDR3 contains 12 residues. Germline V gene lookup returns CDR1 SGHNT and CDR2 YENEEA. The CDR3 here is CASSLVSNEQFF. In DNA form, the CDR3 reads TGTGCCAGCAGCTTAGTGAGTAATGAGCAGTTCTTC.

This clone has more than one count but fewer than ten. The CDR3 loop reads CAWSVQQGAVDGYTF. For the CDR3, the DNA is TGTGCCTGGAGTGTACAACAGGGGGCAGTTGATGGCTACACCTTC. This chain uses TRBV30 with TRBJ1-2; TRBD1 matches at 9 bases. Germline CDR1 is GTSNPN and CDR2 is SVGIG (reference sequence). The CDR3 is 15 residues long. V shed 0 bases and J 6 bases; nucleotides not matched to a gene: 8.

CDR3 amino acids: CASSRNEGGFTDTQYF. Here the CDR3 DNA reads TGTGCCAGCAGCCGGAACGAGGGAGGCTTCACAGATACGCAGTATTTT. This chain links TRBV3-1 (or the pseudogene TRBV3-2) with TRBJ2-3; a possible D gene is TRBD2 (6 bases). This CDR3 region has 16 residues. CDR1 and CDR2 (germline): LGHDT, YNNKEL (reference sequence). V was trimmed by 4 bases and J by 2 bases, leaving 16 bases between them.